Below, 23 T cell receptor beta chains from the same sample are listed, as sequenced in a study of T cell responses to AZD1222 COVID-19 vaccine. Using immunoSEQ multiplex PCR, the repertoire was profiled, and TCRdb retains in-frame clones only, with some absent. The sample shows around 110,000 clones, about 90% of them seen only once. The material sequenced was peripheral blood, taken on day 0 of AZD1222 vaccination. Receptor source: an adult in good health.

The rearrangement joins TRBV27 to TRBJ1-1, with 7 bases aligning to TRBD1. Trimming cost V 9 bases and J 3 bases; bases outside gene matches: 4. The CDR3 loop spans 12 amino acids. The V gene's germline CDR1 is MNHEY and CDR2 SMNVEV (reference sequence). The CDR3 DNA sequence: TGTGCCAGTGGCAGGGGGTACACTGAAGCTTTCTTT. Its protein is CASGRGYTEAFF.

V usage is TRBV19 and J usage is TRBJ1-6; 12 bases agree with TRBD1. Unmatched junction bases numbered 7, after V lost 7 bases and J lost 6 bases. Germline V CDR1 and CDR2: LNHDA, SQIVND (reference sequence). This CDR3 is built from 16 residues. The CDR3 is CASTQGQGAGNSPLHF. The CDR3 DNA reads TGTGCCAGTACCCAGGGACAGGGGGCAGGTAATTCACCCCTCCACTTT.

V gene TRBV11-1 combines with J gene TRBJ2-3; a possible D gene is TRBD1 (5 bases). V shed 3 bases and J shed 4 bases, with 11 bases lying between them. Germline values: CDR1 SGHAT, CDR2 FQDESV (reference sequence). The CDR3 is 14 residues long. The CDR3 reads CASSFVRGSDTQYF. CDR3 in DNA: TGTGCCAGCAGCTTCGTTAGGGGATCAGATACGCAGTATTTT.

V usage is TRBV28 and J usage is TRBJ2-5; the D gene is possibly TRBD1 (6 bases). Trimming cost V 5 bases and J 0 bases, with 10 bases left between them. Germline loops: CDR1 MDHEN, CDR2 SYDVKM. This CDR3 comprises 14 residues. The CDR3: CASSGQQYQETQYF. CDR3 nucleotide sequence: TGTGCCAGCAGTGGACAGCAGTACCAAGAGACCCAGTACTTC. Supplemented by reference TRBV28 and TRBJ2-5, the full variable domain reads DVKVTQSSRYLVKRTGEKVFLECVQDMDHENMFWYRQDPGLGLRLIYFSYDVKMKEKGDIPEGYSVSREKKERFSLILESASTNQTSMYLCASSGQQYQETQYFGPGTRLLVL.

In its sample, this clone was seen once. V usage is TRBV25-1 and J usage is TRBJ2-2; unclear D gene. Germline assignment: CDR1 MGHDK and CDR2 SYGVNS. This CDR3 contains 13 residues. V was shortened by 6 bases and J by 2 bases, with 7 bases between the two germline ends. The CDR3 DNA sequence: TGTGCCAGCAGCGAACTCAACACCGGGGAGCTGTTTTTT. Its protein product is CASSELNTGELFF.

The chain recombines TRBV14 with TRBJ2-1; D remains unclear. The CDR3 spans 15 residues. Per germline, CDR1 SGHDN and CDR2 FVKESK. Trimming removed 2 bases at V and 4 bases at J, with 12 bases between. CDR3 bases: TGTGCCAGCAGCCAATTCATGTTGGGTTACAATGAGCAGTTCTTC. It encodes CASSQFMLGYNEQFF.

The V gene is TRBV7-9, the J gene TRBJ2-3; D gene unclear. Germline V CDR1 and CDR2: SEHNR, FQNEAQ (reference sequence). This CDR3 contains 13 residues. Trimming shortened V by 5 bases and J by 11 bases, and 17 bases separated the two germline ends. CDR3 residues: CASSRITLPKQYF. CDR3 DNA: TGTGCCAGCAGCCGTATTACTCTGCCGAAGCAGTATTTT.

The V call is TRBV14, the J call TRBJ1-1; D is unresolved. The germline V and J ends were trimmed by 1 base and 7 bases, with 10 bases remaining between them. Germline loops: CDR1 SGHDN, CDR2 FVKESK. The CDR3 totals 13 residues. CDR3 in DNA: TGTGCCAGCAGCCAAGGGAACCGAGATGAAGCTTTCTTT. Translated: CASSQGNRDEAFF.

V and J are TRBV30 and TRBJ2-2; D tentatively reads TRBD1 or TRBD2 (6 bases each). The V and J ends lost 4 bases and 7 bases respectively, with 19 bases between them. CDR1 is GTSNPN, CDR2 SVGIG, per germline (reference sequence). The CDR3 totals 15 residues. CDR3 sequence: CAWKDRGVLSGELFF. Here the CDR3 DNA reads TGTGCCTGGAAGGATAGGGGGGTGTTAAGCGGGGAGCTGTTTTTT.

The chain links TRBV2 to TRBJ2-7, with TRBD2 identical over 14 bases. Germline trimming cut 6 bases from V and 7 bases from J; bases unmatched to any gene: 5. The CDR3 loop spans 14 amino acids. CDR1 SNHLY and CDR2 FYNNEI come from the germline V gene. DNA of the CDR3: TGTGCCAGCAGACGACTAGCGGGGGGGAATGAGCAGTACTTC. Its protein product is CASRRLAGGNEQYF.

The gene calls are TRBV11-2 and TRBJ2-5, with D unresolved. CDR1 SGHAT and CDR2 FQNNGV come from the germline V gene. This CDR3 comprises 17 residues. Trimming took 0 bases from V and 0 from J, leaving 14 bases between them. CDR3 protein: CASSLDQETMYQETQYF. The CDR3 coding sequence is TGTGCCAGCAGCTTAGATCAGGAGACGATGTACCAAGAGACCCAGTACTTC.

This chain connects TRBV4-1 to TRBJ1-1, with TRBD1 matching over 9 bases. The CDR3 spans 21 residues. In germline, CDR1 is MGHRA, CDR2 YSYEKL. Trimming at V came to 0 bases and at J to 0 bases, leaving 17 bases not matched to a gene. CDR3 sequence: CASSQDPYQALGQGMNTEAFF. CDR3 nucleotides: TGCGCCAGCAGCCAAGACCCCTATCAGGCCCTCGGACAGGGGATGAACACTGAAGCTTTCTTT.

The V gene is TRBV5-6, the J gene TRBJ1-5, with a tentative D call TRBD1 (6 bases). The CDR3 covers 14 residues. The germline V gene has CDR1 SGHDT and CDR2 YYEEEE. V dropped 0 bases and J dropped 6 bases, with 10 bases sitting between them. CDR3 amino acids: CASSLGGAGQPQHF. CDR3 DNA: TGTGCCAGCAGCTTGGGGGGGGCAGGTCAGCCCCAGCATTTT. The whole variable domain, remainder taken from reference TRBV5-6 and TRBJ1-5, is DAGVTQSPTHLIKTRGQQVTLRCSPKSGHDTVSWYQQALGQGPQFIFQYYEEEERQRGNFPDRFSGHQFPNYSSELNVNALLLGDSALYLCASSLGGAGQPQHFGDGTRLSIL.

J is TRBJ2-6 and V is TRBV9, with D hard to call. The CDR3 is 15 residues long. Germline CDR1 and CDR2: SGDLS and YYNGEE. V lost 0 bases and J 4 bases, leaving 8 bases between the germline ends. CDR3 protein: CASSVAPIGANVLTF. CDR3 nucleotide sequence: TGTGCCAGCAGCGTAGCCCCAATCGGGGCCAACGTCCTGACTTTC.

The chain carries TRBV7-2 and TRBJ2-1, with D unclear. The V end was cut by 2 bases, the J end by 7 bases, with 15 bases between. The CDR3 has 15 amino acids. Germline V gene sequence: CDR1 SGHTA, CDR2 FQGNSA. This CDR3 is CASSLSLDLLNEQFF. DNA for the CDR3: TGTGCCAGCAGCTTATCCCTCGATTTATTAAATGAGCAGTTCTTC.

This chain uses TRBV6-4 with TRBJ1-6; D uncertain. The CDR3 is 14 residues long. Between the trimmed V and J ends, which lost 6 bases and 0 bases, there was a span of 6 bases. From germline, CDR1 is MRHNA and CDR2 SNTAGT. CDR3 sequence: CASRGDSYNSPLHF. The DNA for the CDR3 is TGTGCCAGCAGAGGCGACTCCTATAATTCACCCCTCCACTTT.

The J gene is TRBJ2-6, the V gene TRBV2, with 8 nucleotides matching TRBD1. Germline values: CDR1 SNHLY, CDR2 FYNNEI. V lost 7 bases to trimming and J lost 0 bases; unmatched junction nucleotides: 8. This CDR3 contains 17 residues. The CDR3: CASKRDRLSSGANVLTF. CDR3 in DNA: TGTGCCAGCAAACGGGACAGGTTAAGCTCTGGGGCCAACGTCCTGACTTTC.

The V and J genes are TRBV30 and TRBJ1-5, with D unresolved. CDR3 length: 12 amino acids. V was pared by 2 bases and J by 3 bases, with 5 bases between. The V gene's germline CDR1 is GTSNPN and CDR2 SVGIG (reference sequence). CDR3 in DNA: TGTGCCTGGAGTTTAGCCAATCAGCCCCAGCATTTT. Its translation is CAWSLANQPQHF.

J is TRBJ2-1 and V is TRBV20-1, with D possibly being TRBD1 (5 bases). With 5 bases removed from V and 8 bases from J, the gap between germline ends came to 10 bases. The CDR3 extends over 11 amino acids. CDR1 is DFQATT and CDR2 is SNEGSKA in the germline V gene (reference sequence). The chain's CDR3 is CSADQGDEQFF. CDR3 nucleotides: TGCAGTGCTGACCAGGGTGATGAGCAGTTCTTC.

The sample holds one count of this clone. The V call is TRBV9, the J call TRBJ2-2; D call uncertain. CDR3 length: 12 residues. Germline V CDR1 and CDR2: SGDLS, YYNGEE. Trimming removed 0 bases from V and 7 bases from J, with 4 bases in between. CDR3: CASSVDHGELFF. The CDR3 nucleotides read TGTGCCAGCAGCGTAGACCACGGGGAGCTGTTTTTT.

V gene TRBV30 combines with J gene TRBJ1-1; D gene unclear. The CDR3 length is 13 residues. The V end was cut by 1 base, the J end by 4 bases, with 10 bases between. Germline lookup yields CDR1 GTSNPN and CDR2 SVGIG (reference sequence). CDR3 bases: TGTGCCTGGAGTGCGAGGGCTCGCACTGAAGCTTTCTTT. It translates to CAWSARARTEAFF.

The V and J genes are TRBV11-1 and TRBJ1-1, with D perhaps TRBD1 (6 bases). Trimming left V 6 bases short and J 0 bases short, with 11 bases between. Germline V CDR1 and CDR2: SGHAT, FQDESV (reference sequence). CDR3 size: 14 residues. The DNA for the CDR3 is TGTGCCAGCAGACGAACAGGGATGAACACTGAAGCTTTCTTT. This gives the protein CASRRTGMNTEAFF.

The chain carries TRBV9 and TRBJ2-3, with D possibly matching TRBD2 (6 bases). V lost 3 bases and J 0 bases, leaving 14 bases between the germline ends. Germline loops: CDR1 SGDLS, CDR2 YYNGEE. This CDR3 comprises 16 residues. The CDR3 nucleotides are TGTGCCAGCAGCGCCACAGCGGGTACTAGCACAGATACGCAGTATTTT. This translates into CASSATAGTSTDTQYF.